The 9 T cell receptor beta chains given below trace back to one sample, sequenced in a study of Ad26.COV2.S vaccination and SARS-CoV-2 variants (dated by TCRdb to about 2021). The treatment or condition tag for this specimen amounts to: 15 to 20 received Ad26.COV2.S at low or high dose, single or two shots; about 5 received placebo; per-sample allocation not given. For vaccine and placebo recipients, repertoires were sequenced using samples collected on day 63 after the first injection. Libraries came from the immunoSEQ multiplex PCR assay. Sourced from immuneACCESS, this table was stored by TCRdb with only in-frame sequences that have V and J called. A share of the clones is absent; for the studies checked, an unresolved V gene accounts for under half, and the remainder has no known explanation. The sample profile shows around 450,000 clones; 89% of them were found once. Clones ranked in the top ten supply approximately 2.5% of the sample.

The sequences come from peripheral blood, collected in a trial of Ad26.COV2.S vaccine versus placebo. These receptors originate from a person aged 18-65 years who received the Ad26.COV2.S COVID-19 vaccine or a placebo.

The CDR3: CASSYAGVNYEQYF. CDR3 bases: TGTGCCAGCAGTTACGCCGGGGTTAACTACGAGCAGTACTTC. The chain links TRBV6-5 to TRBJ2-7; a possible D gene is TRBD2 (5 bases). There are 14 residues in the CDR3. Trimming removed 2 bases at V and 3 bases at J, with 11 bases between. Germline-derived CDR1 and CDR2 are MNHEY and SVGAGI.

This clone was seen only once. V gene TRBV6-2 or TRBV6-3 combines with J gene TRBJ2-3; no reliable D call. The germline V and J ends were trimmed by 6 bases and 3 bases, with 10 bases remaining between them. The CDR3 is 13 residues long. Germline V gives CDR1 MNHEY, CDR2 SVGEGT. CDR3 coding DNA: TGTGCCAGCAGCCTAGACAATACAGATACGCAGTATTTT. Translated: CASSLDNTDTQYF.

The rearrangement uses TRBV7-9 and TRBJ2-5, with D unclear. The V end was cut by 10 bases, the J end by 6 bases, with 21 bases between. Germline values: CDR1 SEHNR, CDR2 FQNEAQ (reference sequence). The CDR3 sequence is 14 residues long. CDR3 DNA: TGTGCCACTCAGCTTATCGGATCTGTGAAGACCCAGTACTTC. Translation gives CATQLIGSVKTQYF.

The V gene is TRBV27, the J gene TRBJ2-5; TRBD1 or TRBD2 may be the D gene (5 bases each). V lost 7 bases and J lost 4, with 31 bases in between. CDR3 length: 19 amino acids. Germline assignment: CDR1 MNHEY and CDR2 SMNVEV (reference sequence). The CDR3 region is CASTLFGRVTTEPPETQYF. CDR3 nucleotide sequence: TGTGCCAGCACCCTCTTCGGCAGGGTGACTACCGAACCCCCAGAGACCCAGTACTTC.

The chain joins TRBV6-1 to TRBJ1-1, with 9 bases aligning to TRBD1. Germline CDR1 is MNHNS and CDR2 is SASEGT. V shed 6 bases and J 2 bases; nucleotides not matched to a gene: 4. This CDR3 is 14 amino acids long. The CDR3 nucleotides read TGTGCCAGCAGACTACAGGGGGCTAACACTGAAGCTTTCTTT. Protein: CASRLQGANTEAFF.

V and J are TRBV18 and TRBJ1-1; D is unresolved. Germline V gene lookup returns CDR1 KGHSH and CDR2 LQKENI. This CDR3 comprises 15 residues. The V and J ends lost 3 bases and 3 bases respectively, with 14 bases between them. This chain's CDR3 is CASSPTTGGDTEAFF. The CDR3 bases are TGTGCCAGCTCACCGACGACGGGCGGAGACACTGAAGCTTTCTTT.

The CDR3 DNA follows: TGTGTCAGAAGCTTAAATGACGAGCAGTACTTC. It is translated as CVRSLNDEQYF. The chain couples TRBV7-5 to TRBJ2-7. TRBV7-5 is labeled a pseudogene. The CDR3 length is 11 residues.

The chain uses TRBV15 and TRBJ1-3; no firm D call. The V end was cut by 0 bases, the J end by 3 bases, with 6 bases between. Germline CDR1 and CDR2: LNHNV and YYDKDF (reference sequence). The CDR3 consists of 14 residues. The CDR3 DNA is TGTGCCACCAGCAGAGATGTGGGTGGAAACACCATATATTTT. This encodes CATSRDVGGNTIYF.

The rearrangement links TRBV11-3 to TRBJ2-3; 8 nucleotides align to TRBD2. There are 17 residues in the CDR3. V was clipped by 1 base and J by 3 bases; unmatched bases: 9. Germline CDR1 is SGHNT and CDR2 is YENEEA. This chain's CDR3 is CASSLATSSGGTDTQYF. The CDR3 bases are TGTGCCAGCAGCTTAGCAACCTCGAGCGGGGGTACAGATACGCAGTATTTT.